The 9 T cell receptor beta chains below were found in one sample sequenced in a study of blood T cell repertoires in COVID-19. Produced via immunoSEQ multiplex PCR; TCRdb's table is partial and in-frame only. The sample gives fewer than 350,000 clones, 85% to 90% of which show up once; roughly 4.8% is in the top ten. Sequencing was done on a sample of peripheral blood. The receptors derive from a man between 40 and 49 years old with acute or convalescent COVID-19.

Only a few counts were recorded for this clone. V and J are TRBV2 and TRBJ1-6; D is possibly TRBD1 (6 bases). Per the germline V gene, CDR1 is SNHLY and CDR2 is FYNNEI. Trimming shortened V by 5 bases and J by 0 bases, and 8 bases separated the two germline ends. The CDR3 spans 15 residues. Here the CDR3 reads CASSSDSSYNSPLHF. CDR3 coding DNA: TGTGCCAGCAGTTCGGACAGCTCCTATAATTCACCCCTCCACTTT.

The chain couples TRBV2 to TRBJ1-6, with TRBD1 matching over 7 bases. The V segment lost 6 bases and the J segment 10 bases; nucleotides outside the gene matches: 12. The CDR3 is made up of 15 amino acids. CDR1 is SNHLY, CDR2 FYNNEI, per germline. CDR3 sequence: CASRPQTGNKSPLHF. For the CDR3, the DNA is TGTGCCAGCAGGCCTCAGACAGGGAACAAATCACCCCTCCACTTT.

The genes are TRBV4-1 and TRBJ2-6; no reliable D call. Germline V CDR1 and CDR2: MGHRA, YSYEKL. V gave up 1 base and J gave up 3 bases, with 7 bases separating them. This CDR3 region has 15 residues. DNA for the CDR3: TGCGCCAGCAGCCAAGGATTGCGTGGGGCCAACGTCCTGACTTTC. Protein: CASSQGLRGANVLTF.

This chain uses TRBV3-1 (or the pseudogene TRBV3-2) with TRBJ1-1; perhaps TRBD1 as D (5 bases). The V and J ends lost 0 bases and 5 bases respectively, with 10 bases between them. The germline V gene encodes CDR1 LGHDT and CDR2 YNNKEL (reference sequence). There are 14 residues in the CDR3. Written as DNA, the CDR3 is TGTGCCAGCAGCCAAGATCAGGGTACGACTGAAGCTTTCTTT. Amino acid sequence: CASSQDQGTTEAFF.

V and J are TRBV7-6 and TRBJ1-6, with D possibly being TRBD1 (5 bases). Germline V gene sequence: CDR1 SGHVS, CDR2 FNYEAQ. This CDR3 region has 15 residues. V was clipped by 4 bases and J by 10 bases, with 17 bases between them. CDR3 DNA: TGTGCCAGCAGCTCCGCAGGGATGAGAGGATCACCCCTCCACTTT. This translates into CASSSAGMRGSPLHF.

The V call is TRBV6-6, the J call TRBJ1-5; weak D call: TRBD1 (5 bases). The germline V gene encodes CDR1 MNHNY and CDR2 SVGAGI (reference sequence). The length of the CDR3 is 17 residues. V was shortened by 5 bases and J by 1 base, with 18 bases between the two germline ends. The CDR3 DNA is TGTGCCAGCAGTCCACTCGGGGGGTTGGGAAGCAATCAGCCCCAGCATTTT. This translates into CASSPLGGLGSNQPQHF.

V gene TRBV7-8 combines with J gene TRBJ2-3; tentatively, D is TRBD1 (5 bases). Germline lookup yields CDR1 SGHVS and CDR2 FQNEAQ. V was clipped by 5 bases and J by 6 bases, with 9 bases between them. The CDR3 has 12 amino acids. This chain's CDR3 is CASSGAGDTQYF. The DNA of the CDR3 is TGTGCCAGCAGCGGGGCTGGGGATACGCAGTATTTT.

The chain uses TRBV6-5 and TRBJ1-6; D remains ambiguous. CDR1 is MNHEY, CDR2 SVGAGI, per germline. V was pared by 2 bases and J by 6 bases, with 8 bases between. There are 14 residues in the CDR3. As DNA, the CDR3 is TGTGCCAGCAGTTACCAGAAACCTAATTCACCCCTCCACTTT. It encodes CASSYQKPNSPLHF.

The CDR3 spells CASSWAGQETQYF. CDR3 bases: TGTGCCAGTAGTTGGGCAGGCCAAGAGACCCAGTACTTC. J is TRBJ2-5 and V is TRBV19, with no clear D. From germline, CDR1 is LNHDA and CDR2 SQIVND (reference sequence). Between the trimmed V and J ends, which lost 5 bases and 1 base, there was a span of 8 bases. There are 13 residues in the CDR3.